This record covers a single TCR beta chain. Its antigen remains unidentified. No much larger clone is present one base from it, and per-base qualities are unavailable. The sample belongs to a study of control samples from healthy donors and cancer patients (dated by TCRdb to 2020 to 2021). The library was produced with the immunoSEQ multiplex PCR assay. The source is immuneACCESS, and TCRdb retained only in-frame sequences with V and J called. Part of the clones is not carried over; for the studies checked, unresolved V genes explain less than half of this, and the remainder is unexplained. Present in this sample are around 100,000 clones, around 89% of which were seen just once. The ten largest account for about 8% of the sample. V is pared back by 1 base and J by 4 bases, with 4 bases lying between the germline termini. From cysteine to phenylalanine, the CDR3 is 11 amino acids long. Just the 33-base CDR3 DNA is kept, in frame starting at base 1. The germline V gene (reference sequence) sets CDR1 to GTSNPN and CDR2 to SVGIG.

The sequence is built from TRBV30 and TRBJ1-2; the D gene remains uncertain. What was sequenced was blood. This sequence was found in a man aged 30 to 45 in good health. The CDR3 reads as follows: CAWSEGYGYTF. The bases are TGTGCCTGGAGTGAGGGCTATGGCTACACCTTC.